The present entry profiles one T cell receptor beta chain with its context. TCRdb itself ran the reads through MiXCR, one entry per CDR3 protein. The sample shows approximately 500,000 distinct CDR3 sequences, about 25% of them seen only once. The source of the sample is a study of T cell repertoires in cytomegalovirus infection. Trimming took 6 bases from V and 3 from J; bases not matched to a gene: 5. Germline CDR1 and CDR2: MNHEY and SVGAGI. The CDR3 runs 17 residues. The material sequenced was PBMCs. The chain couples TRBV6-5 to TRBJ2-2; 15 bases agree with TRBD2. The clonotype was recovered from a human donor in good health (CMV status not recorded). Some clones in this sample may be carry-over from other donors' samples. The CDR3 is CASREGLAGGYTGELFF. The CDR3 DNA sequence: TGTGCCAGCAGAGAGGGACTAGCGGGAGGTTACACCGGGGAGCTGTTTTTT.